The sequence of this T cell receptor beta chain was determined in a study of T-cell memory formation after mild COVID-19. Study-wide points: Contracting CD4+ clones sat mainly in CM and EM; CD8+ in EMRA.

Trimming shortened V by 7 bases and J by 7 bases, and 17 bases separated the two germline ends. CDR1 and CDR2 from the germline V gene are MNHNY and SVGAGI (reference sequence). This CDR3 spans 14 amino acids. Concerning this clonotype: Its antigen is not known.

Each CDR3 protein is one row after TCRdb ran MiXCR on the 5' RACE reads. Among approximately 560,000 distinct CDR3 sequences listed, around 16% were seen once. The J gene is TRBJ1-5, the V gene TRBV6-6, with D unclear. The receptor was isolated from an adult woman who had mild COVID-19 (a few samples of this study predate the infection). Cell type and time point are not known. Sequenced: PBMCs or a T cell subset sorted from them (not recorded which). CDR3 amino acids: CASTLPPGRQPQHF. CDR3 in DNA: TGTGCCAGCACCTTACCCCCGGGGAGGCAGCCCCAGCATTTT.